These T cell receptor beta chains were read from a single sample in a study of shared clonotypes between healthy human individuals. The method was immunoSEQ multiplex PCR; TCRdb's version includes in-frame clones alone and lacks a portion of them. The repertoire has 450,000 to 550,000 clones, 79% of them found once; the top ten carry approximately 12%. The sample consisted of PBMCs. These receptors all stem from a woman between 35 and 50 years old in good health. Some clones in this sample may be carry-over from other donors' samples. CDR3s include the opening cysteine and the closing phenylalanine or tryptophan. D genes are given only for firm matches. Rows give clone size only sometimes, using once, few, many, or a class for an expanded clone.

v_call: TRBV4-1
d_call: TRBD1
clone_size: -
j_call: TRBJ2-7
cdr3_nt: TGCGCCAGCAGCCGACCCGGGACAGGGGATTCCTACGAGCAGTACTTC
cdr3_aa: CASSRPGTGDSYEQYF

v_call: TRBV27
d_call: TRBD2
clone_size: -
j_call: TRBJ2-7
cdr3_nt: TGTGCCAGCAGTCTCGGGACTAGCGGAACCTACGAGCAGTACTTC
cdr3_aa: CASSLGTSGTYEQYF

v_call: TRBV7-9
d_call: TRBD1
clone_size: -
j_call: TRBJ1-4
cdr3_nt: TGTGCCAGCAGCCCCCTAATCCAAGGGACAGGGGCTGAAAAACTGTTTTTT
cdr3_aa: CASSPLIQGTGAEKLFF

v_call: TRBV29-1
d_call: -
clone_size: -
j_call: TRBJ2-1
cdr3_nt: TGCAGCGTTGAAGGTCCGGGAGTGAATGAGCAGTTCTTC
cdr3_aa: CSVEGPGVNEQFF

v_call: TRBV4-1
d_call: TRBD2
clone_size: -
j_call: TRBJ2-3
cdr3_nt: TGCGCCAGCAGCCAAATTTCCCTAGCGGGATCGGCAGATACGCAGTATTTT
cdr3_aa: CASSQISLAGSADTQYF

v_call: TRBV30
d_call: -
clone_size: -
j_call: TRBJ1-1
cdr3_nt: TGTGCCTGGACGGGGGGGGGCACTGAAGCTTTCTTT
cdr3_aa: CAWTGGGTEAFF

v_call: TRBV19
d_call: -
clone_size: -
j_call: TRBJ2-7
cdr3_nt: TGTGCCAGTAGTATAAGGGATGGGGGGGGCGAATCCTACGAGCAGTACTTC
cdr3_aa: CASSIRDGGGESYEQYF

v_call: TRBV27
d_call: TRBD2
clone_size: -
j_call: TRBJ2-1
cdr3_nt: TGTGCCAGCAGTTGGTCACTAGCGGGAGTTACCAATGAGCAGTTCTTC
cdr3_aa: CASSWSLAGVTNEQFF

v_call: TRBV5-4
d_call: TRBD1
clone_size: few
j_call: TRBJ1-1
cdr3_nt: TGTGCCAGCAGCTTGGCCAACAGGGGAAGGACTGAAGCTTTCTTT
cdr3_aa: CASSLANRGRTEAFF

v_call: TRBV2
d_call: -
clone_size: -
j_call: TRBJ1-1
cdr3_nt: TGTGCCAGCAGAGCCCCGACAGGTTCGAACACTGAAGCTTTCTTT
cdr3_aa: CASRAPTGSNTEAFF

v_call: TRBV12-5
d_call: TRBD2
clone_size: -
j_call: TRBJ2-1
cdr3_nt: TGTGCTAGTGGTTTCTCCTCTAGCGGGAGCTCCTACAATGAGCAGTTCTTC
cdr3_aa: CASGFSSSGSSYNEQFF

v_call: TRBV4-1
d_call: TRBD1
clone_size: -
j_call: TRBJ2-7
cdr3_nt: TGCGCCAGCAGCCTTCGGGACAGGGCAGCCTACGAGCAGTACTTC
cdr3_aa: CASSLRDRAAYEQYF

v_call: TRBV28
d_call: -
clone_size: few
j_call: TRBJ1-2
cdr3_nt: TGTGCCAGCAGTTTATTCGGAGCACAGGGTTCTGGCTACACCTTC
cdr3_aa: CASSLFGAQGSGYTF

v_call: TRBV30
d_call: TRBD1
clone_size: -
j_call: TRBJ1-5
cdr3_nt: TGTGCCTGGAGTGGCTTCCTTACAGGGGGCGCCGGGCAGCCCCAGCATTTT
cdr3_aa: CAWSGFLTGGAGQPQHF

v_call: TRBV7-2
d_call: TRBD1
clone_size: few
j_call: TRBJ2-7
cdr3_nt: TGTGCCAGCAGCTTAGGGACAGGATCCGCCTACGAGCAGTACTTC
cdr3_aa: CASSLGTGSAYEQYF